These 27 T cell receptor beta chains were sequenced from one sample in a study of shared clonotypes between healthy human individuals. The method was immunoSEQ multiplex PCR; TCRdb's version includes in-frame clones alone and lacks a portion of them. The data show some 1,600,000 clones, under 99% seen once. Sequenced material: naive CD4+ T cells sorted from blood. The subset is: CD45RA+ positively selected. These receptors all stem from a man under 40 in good health.

CDR3: CASSDPGQGKTEAFF. CDR3 in DNA: TGTGCCAGCAGCGACCCGGGACAGGGGAAAACTGAAGCTTTCTTT. The genes are TRBV6-6 and TRBJ1-1, with 10 bases aligning to TRBD1. The V segment lost 6 bases and the J segment 5 bases; nucleotides outside the gene matches: 9. This CDR3 is built from 15 residues. Germline V gene sequence: CDR1 MNHNY, CDR2 SVGAGI (reference sequence).

As for this clone: At one of its ends the junction is not consistent with the germline gene, which may arise from a read error. The chain carries TRBV10-3 and TRBJ2-3; 7 bases map to TRBD1. This CDR3 spans 15 amino acids. Germline CDR1 is ENHRY and CDR2 is SYGVKD. This CDR3 is CAITEDRSSTDTQYF. The CDR3 region has the DNA TGTGCCATCACTGAGGACAGGTCTAGCACAGATACGCAGTATTTT.

The genes are TRBV27 and TRBJ1-5; 7 positions agree with TRBD1. The V and J ends lost 3 bases and 4 bases, in that order; junction bases with no gene match: 12. Germline V gives CDR1 MNHEY, CDR2 SMNVEV (reference sequence). CDR3 size: 17 residues. The CDR3, as DNA: TGTGCCAGCAGTTTTAAGGGGGCGTGGGTACAAAATCAGCCCCAGCATTTT. Translating gives CASSFKGAWVQNQPQHF.

This chain uses TRBV29-1 with TRBJ2-7, with D maybe TRBD2 (7 bases). Between the trimmed V and J ends, which lost 6 bases and 3 bases, there was a span of 15 bases. CDR1 is SQVTM and CDR2 is ANQGSEA in the germline V gene. There are 13 residues in the CDR3. CDR3 sequence reads: CSVGGDKNYEQYF. As DNA, the CDR3 is TGCAGCGTGGGGGGGGACAAAAACTACGAGCAGTACTTC.

This CDR3 is CASTFPDRQSYGYTF. In DNA, the CDR3 is TGTGCCAGCACCTTCCCCGACAGACAGAGCTATGGCTACACCTTC. This sequence joins TRBV28 and TRBJ1-2; D perhaps matches TRBD1 (5 bases). Between the trimmed V and J ends, which lost 7 bases and 4 bases, there was a span of 19 bases. The CDR3 extends over 15 amino acids. Germline V gives CDR1 MDHEN, CDR2 SYDVKM.

DNA for the CDR3: TGTGCCAGCACGCTTTCGGGATCTGATACGCAGTATTTT. This translates into CASTLSGSDTQYF. The genes are TRBV2 and TRBJ2-3, with TRBD2 as a possible D gene (5 bases). The CDR3 is made up of 13 amino acids. V lost 7 bases to trimming and J lost 6 bases, with 14 bases between them. Looked up from germline, CDR1 is SNHLY and CDR2 is FYNNEI.

This chain connects TRBV28 to TRBJ2-5, with D perhaps matching TRBD2 (6 bases). Germline-derived CDR1 and CDR2 are MDHEN and SYDVKM. The CDR3 extends over 13 amino acids. V was pared by 5 bases and J by 9 bases, with 16 bases between. CDR3 loop: CASSGGSGGAQYF. CDR3 coding DNA: TGTGCCAGCAGTGGGGGGTCAGGTGGGGCCCAGTACTTC. The complete variable domain, with remaining parts taken from reference TRBV28 and TRBJ2-5, reads DVKVTQSSRYLVKRTGEKVFLECVQDMDHENMFWYRQDPGLGLRLIYFSYDVKMKEKGDIPEGYSVSREKKERFSLILESASTNQTSMYLCASSGGSGGAQYFGPGTRLLVL.

This clone was counted once. Additional DNA sequences in this sample encode the identical CDR3. The chain employs TRBV11-2 and TRBJ2-7, with 11 bases lining up with TRBD2. Trimming at V came to 5 bases and at J to 0 bases, leaving 6 bases not matched to a gene. The germline V gene encodes CDR1 SGHAT and CDR2 FQNNGV. The CDR3 has 16 residues. In nucleotides, the CDR3 is TGTGCCAGCAGCAGAAGACTAGCGGGAATCTCCTACGAGCAGTACTTC. As protein: CASSRRLAGISYEQYF.

V is TRBV28 and J is TRBJ2-7; D may be TRBD1 (6 bases). The V end was cut by 5 bases, the J end by 5 bases, with 13 bases between. The V gene's germline CDR1 is MDHEN and CDR2 SYDVKM. This CDR3 is built from 13 residues. Written as DNA, the CDR3 is TGTGCCAGCAGTCCTACGAACAGGGACGAGCAGTACTTC. Its protein is CASSPTNRDEQYF.

This clone appeared once. V is TRBV18 and J is TRBJ1-1, with D possibly TRBD1 on 5 matching bases. The CDR3 totals 15 residues. Looked up from germline, CDR1 is KGHSH and CDR2 is LQKENI. Trimming pared 3 bases from V and 1 base from J, leaving 12 bases between. The CDR3 sequence: CASSPWGASNTEAFF. The CDR3 region has the DNA TGTGCCAGCTCACCCTGGGGCGCCTCGAACACTGAAGCTTTCTTT.

The chain employs TRBV7-3 and TRBJ2-1; TRBD1 matches at 8 bases. The V gene end was trimmed by 4 bases and the J gene end by 10 bases; junction bases not matched to a gene: 9. Germline CDR1 SGHTA, CDR2 FQGTGA. CDR3 length: 14 amino acids. CDR3 sequence: CASSYGQGNREQFF. The CDR3 bases are TGTGCCAGCAGCTATGGACAGGGTAATCGCGAGCAGTTCTTC.

The V gene is TRBV21-1, the J gene TRBJ1-1; the table's D gene call, TRBD1, was not cross checked with the DNA. TRBV21-1 is noted as a pseudogene. The CDR3 is made up of 14 amino acids. The CDR3 region has the DNA TGTGCCATCCCTTCCCACAGGGTGAACACTGAAGCTTTCTTT. Protein sequence: CAIPSHRVNTEAFF.

V and J are TRBV7-2 and TRBJ2-1; D is ambiguous. The CDR3 covers 11 residues. Trimming left V 5 bases short and J 14 bases short, with 13 bases between. CDR1 and CDR2 from the germline V gene are SGHTA and FQGNSA. The CDR3 spells CASSNSSGEFF. The CDR3 nucleotides are TGTGCCAGCAGCAACTCGTCCGGCGAGTTCTTC.

This CDR3 reads CASSAWVRASTDTQYF. In DNA, the CDR3 is TGCGCCAGCAGTGCCTGGGTCAGGGCTAGCACAGATACGCAGTATTTT. The gene calls are TRBV10-2 and TRBJ2-3; D perhaps matches TRBD1 (5 bases). Per germline, CDR1 WSHSY and CDR2 SAAADI. The V end was cut by 4 bases, the J end by 0 bases, with 14 bases between. The CDR3 has 16 amino acids.

The rearrangement uses TRBV5-1 and TRBJ2-7; 9 bases match TRBD2. The germline gives CDR1 SGHRS, CDR2 YFSETQ. V dropped 2 bases and J dropped 6; count of bases not matched to a gene: 6. The CDR3 has 14 amino acids. The chain's CDR3 is CASSFGSGRPEQYF. DNA for the CDR3: TGCGCCAGCAGCTTTGGGAGCGGGAGGCCCGAGCAGTACTTC.

Comment on this clone: The sample contains more than one DNA sequence encoding this CDR3. This chain uses TRBV9 with TRBJ2-7; tentatively, D is TRBD1 or TRBD2 (5 bases each). The CDR3 covers 15 residues. Germline V CDR1 and CDR2: SGDLS, YYNGEE. V dropped 0 bases and J dropped 3 bases, with 13 bases sitting between them. In DNA form, the CDR3 reads TGTGCCAGCAGCGTAGCTGGGACGGCGGACTACGAGCAGTACTTC. As protein: CASSVAGTADYEQYF.

The V gene is TRBV5-1, the J gene TRBJ2-7; D gene unclear. Germline CDR1 is SGHRS and CDR2 is YFSETQ. Trimming removed 3 bases from V and 2 bases from J, with 9 bases in between. This CDR3 contains 13 residues. The CDR3 region has the DNA TGCGCCAGCAGCTACCGGACGACCTACGAGCAGTACTTC. Its protein is CASSYRTTYEQYF.

The chain recombines TRBV28 with TRBJ2-7; D not resolved. With 3 bases removed from V and 7 bases from J, the gap between germline ends came to 16 bases. From germline, CDR1 is MDHEN and CDR2 SYDVKM. CDR3 length: 14 residues. CDR3 coding DNA: TGTGCCAGCAGTTTCGGACGGCTCATCTTGGAGCAGTACTTC. This encodes CASSFGRLILEQYF.

V is TRBV2 and J is TRBJ2-7; no reliable D call. The CDR3 sequence is 12 residues long. The germline gives CDR1 SNHLY, CDR2 FYNNEI. Trimming left V 7 bases short and J 5 bases short, with 12 bases between. CDR3 nucleotides: TGTGCCAGCACCCCGTGGGTTGACGAGCAGTACTTC. Its protein product is CASTPWVDEQYF.

CDR3 sequence reads: CASRGREKLFF. The CDR3 DNA follows: TGTGCCAGCCGCGGACGTGAAAAACTGTTTTTT. The chain carries TRBV7-9 and TRBJ1-4; D remains ambiguous. The V end lost 8 bases, the J end lost 7 bases, and 8 bases lay between the germline ends. The CDR3 has 11 residues. Germline V lookup: CDR1 SEHNR, CDR2 FQNEAQ (reference sequence).

J is TRBJ2-7 and V is TRBV28; maybe TRBD2 (6 bases). V lost 11 bases, J lost 6 bases, and 20 bases lay in between. This CDR3 comprises 13 residues. CDR1 and CDR2 from the germline V gene are MDHEN and SYDVKM. The CDR3 here is CAAARGGVGEQYF. CDR3 nucleotide sequence: TGTGCCGCCGCAAGAGGAGGGGTAGGCGAGCAGTACTTC.

V and J are TRBV29-1 and TRBJ2-3; possibly TRBD1 for D (5 bases). The CDR3 runs to 15 residues. Germline lookup yields CDR1 SQVTM and CDR2 ANQGSEA. Trimming pared 4 bases from V and 6 bases from J, leaving 20 bases between. The CDR3 protein is CSVGGASVSGDTQYF. The CDR3 coding sequence is TGCAGCGTTGGGGGCGCCTCGGTGTCGGGCGATACGCAGTATTTT.

As for this clone: The identical CDR3 is also encoded by other nucleotide sequences in the sample. The chain carries TRBV20-1 and TRBJ1-3; D is unresolved. CDR1 and CDR2 (germline): DFQATT, SNEGSKA (reference sequence). The ends were cut back, 2 bases at V and 4 bases at J, with 3 bases in the middle. This CDR3 comprises 11 residues. CDR3 sequence: CSARSGNTIYF. The CDR3 DNA follows: TGCAGTGCTAGATCCGGAAACACCATATATTTT.

CDR3 region: CASSFRDYRDRENTEAFF. CDR3 in DNA: TGTGCCAGCAGCTTTAGGGACTACCGGGACAGGGAGAACACTGAAGCTTTCTTT. The chain uses TRBV7-2 and TRBJ1-1; 9 nucleotides match TRBD1. The CDR3 contains 18 residues. V trimming: 3 bases; J trimming: 1 base; junction bases outside the gene matches: 12. CDR1 and CDR2 (germline): SGHTA, FQGNSA. The full variable domain, with the rest looked up from reference TRBV7-2 and TRBJ1-1, is GAGVSQSPSNKVTEKGKDVELRCDPISGHTALYWYRQSLGQGLEFLIYFQGNSAPDKSGLPSDRFSAERTGGSVSTLTIQRTQQEDSAVYLCASSFRDYRDRENTEAFFGQGTRLTVV.

The gene calls are TRBV29-1 and TRBJ2-7; D possibly matches TRBD1 or TRBD2 (5 bases each). The V and J ends lost 5 bases and 0 bases respectively, with 14 bases between them. This CDR3 has 14 residues. Per germline, CDR1 SQVTM and CDR2 ANQGSEA. In DNA, the CDR3 is TGCAGCGTTCAGCGTCCCGGGGCCTCCTACGAGCAGTACTTC. Amino acids: CSVQRPGASYEQYF.

V and J are TRBV13 and TRBJ2-3, with 7 bases that match TRBD1. The CDR3 is 17 amino acids. Germline loops: CDR1 PRHDT, CDR2 FYEKMQ (reference sequence). The V gene end was trimmed by 5 bases and the J gene end by 2 bases; junction bases not matched to a gene: 13. CDR3 nucleotide sequence: TGTGCCAGCAGCAAGAAGGGGCCTAGGGGGCTCACAGATACGCAGTATTTT. It yields the protein CASSKKGPRGLTDTQYF. Full variable domain (remainder filled in from reference TRBV13 and TRBJ2-3): AAGVIQSPRHLIKEKRETATLKCYPIPRHDTVYWYQQGPGQDPQFLISFYEKMQSDKGSIPDRFSAQQFSDYHSELNMSSLELGDSALYFCASSKKGPRGLTDTQYFGPGTRLTVL.

The chain links TRBV6-6 to TRBJ1-1; D unresolved. This CDR3 is built from 14 residues. Trimming removed 5 bases at V and 4 bases at J, with 14 bases between. CDR1 is MNHNY, CDR2 SVGAGI, per germline (reference sequence). The CDR3 DNA reads as TGTGCCAGCAGTCAACTATCGATTGGCACTGAAGCTTTCTTT. Its protein product is CASSQLSIGTEAFF.